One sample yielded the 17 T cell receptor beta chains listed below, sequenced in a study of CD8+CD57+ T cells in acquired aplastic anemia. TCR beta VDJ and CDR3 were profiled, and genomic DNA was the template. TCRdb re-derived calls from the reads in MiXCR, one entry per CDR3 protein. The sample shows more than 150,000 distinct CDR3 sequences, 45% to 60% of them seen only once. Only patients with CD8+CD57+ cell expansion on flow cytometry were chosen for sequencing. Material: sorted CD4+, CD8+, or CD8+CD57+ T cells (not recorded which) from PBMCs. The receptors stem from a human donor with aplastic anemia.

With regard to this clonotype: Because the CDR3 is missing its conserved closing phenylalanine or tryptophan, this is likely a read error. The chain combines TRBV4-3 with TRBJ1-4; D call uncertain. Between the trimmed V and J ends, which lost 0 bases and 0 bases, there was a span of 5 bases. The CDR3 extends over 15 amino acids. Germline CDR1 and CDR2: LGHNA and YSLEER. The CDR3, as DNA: TGCGCCAGCAGCCAAGATGTCGCAACTAATGAAAAACTGTTTTGT. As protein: CASSQDVATNEKLFC.

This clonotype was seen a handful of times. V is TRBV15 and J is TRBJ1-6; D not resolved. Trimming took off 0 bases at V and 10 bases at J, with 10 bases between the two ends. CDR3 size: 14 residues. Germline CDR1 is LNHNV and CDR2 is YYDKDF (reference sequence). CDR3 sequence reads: CATSRDWRVSPLHF. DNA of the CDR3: TGTGCCACCAGCAGAGATTGGCGGGTATCACCCCTCCACTTT.

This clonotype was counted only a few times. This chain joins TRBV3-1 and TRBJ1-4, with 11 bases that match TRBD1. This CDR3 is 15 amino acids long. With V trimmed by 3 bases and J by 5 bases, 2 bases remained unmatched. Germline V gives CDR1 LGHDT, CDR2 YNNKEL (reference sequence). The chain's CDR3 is CASSHRDRGNEKLFF. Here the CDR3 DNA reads TGTGCCAGCAGCCACCGGGACAGGGGGAATGAAAAACTGTTTTTT.

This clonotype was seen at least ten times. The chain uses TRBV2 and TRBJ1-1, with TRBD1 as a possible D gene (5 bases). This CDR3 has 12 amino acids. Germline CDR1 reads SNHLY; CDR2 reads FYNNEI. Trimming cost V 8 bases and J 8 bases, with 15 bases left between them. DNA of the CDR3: TGTGCCAGCCTAAGGGACCTGAGCGAAGCTTTCTTT. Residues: CASLRDLSEAFF.

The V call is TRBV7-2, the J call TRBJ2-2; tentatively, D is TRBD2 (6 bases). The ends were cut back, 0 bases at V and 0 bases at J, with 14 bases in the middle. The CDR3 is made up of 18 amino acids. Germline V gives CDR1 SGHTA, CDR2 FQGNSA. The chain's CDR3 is CASSLAAGIGSNTGELFF. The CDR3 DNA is TGTGCCAGCAGCTTAGCTGCGGGAATTGGCTCGAACACCGGGGAGCTGTTTTTT.

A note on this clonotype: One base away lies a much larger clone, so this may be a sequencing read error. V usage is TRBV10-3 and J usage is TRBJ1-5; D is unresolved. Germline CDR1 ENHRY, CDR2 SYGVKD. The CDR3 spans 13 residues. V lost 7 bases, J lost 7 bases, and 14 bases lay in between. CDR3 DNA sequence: TGTGCCATCAAGAGAGTGGACGGCCAGCCCCAGCATTTT. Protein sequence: CAIKRVDGQPQHF.

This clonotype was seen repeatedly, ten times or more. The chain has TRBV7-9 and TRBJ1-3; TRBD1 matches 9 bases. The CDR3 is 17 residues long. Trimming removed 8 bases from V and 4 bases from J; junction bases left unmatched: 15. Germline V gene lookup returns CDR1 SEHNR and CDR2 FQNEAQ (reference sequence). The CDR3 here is CASWSGQGAAWGNTIYF. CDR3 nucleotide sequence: TGTGCCAGCTGGTCGGGACAGGGTGCAGCGTGGGGAAACACCATATATTTT.

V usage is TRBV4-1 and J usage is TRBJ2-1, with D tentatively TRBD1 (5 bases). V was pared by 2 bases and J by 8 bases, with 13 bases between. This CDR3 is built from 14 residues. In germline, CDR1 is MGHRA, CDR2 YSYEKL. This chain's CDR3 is CASSQLNYRYEQFF. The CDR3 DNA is TGCGCCAGCAGCCAACTAAACTACAGGTATGAGCAGTTCTTC.

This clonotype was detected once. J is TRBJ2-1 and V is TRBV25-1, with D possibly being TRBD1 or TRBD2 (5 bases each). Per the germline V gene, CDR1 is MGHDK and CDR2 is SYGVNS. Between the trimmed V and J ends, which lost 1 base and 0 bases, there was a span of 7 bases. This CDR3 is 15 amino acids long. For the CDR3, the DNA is TGTGCCAGCAGTGAATCAGGGAGCTCCTACAATGAGCAGTTCTTC. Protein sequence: CASSESGSSYNEQFF.

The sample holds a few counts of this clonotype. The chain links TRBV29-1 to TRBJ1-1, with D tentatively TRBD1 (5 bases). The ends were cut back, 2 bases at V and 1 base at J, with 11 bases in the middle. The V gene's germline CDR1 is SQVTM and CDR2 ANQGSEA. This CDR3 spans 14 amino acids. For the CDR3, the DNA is TGCAGCGTTGAAACCCGACAGCAGAACACTGAAGCTTTCTTT. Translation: CSVETRQQNTEAFF.

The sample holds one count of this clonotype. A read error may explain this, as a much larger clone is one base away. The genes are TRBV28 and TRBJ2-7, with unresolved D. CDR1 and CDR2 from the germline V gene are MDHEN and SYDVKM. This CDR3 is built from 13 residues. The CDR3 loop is CASSLAQTYDQYF. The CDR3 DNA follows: TGTGCCAGCAGTTTAGCTCAAACCTACGATCAGTACTTC.

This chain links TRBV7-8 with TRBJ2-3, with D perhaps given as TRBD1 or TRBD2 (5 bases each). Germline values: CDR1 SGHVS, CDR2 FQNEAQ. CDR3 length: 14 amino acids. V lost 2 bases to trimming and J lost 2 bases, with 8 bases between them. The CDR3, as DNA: TGTGCCAGCAGCTTATCCGGGGCCACAGATACGCAGTATTTT. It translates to CASSLSGATDTQYF.

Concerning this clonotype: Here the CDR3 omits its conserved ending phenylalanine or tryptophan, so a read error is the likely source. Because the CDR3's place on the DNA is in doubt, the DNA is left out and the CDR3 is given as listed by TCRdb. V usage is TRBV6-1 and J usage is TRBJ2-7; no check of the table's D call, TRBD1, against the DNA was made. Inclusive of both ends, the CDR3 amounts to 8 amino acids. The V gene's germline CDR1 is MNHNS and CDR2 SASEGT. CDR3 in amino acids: CASSRDSE.

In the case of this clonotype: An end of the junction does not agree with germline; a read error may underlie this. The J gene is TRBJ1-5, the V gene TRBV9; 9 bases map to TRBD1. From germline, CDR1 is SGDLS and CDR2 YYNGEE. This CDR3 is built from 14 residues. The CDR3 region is CANSGGQGNQPQHF. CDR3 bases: TGTGCCAACAGCGGCGGACAGGGGAATCAGCCACAGCATTTT.

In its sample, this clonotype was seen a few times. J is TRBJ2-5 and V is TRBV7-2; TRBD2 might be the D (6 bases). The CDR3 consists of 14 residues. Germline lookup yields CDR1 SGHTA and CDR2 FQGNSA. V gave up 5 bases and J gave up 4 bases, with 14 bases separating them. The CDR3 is CASSHPAGIETQYF. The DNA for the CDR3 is TGTGCCAGCAGCCACCCGGCGGGGATAGAGACCCAGTACTTC.

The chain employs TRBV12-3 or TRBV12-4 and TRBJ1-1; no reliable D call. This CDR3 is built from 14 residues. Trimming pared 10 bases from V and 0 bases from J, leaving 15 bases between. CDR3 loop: CATSDAPMNTEAFF. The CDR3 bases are TGTGCCACCAGCGACGCACCTATGAACACTGAAGCTTTCTTT.

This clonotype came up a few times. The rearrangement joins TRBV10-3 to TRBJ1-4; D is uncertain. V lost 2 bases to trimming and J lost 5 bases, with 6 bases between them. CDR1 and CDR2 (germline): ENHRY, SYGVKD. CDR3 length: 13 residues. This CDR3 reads CAISERSNEKLFF. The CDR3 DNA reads TGTGCCATCAGTGAGCGGTCGAATGAAAAACTGTTTTTT.